This record looks at one T cell receptor beta chain sequence and its context. The CDR3 spans 15 residues. V dropped 6 bases and J dropped 10; count of bases not matched to a gene: 9. Germline lookup yields CDR1 MNHNY and CDR2 SVGAGI (reference sequence). There were likely unrecorded immune exposures, though donors were nominally healthy when sampled. The sample is drawn from a study of cytomegalovirus exposure and HLA in healthy donors. Primers for the PCR totalled 60 Vbeta and 13 Jbeta. Here immunoSEQ multiplex PCR was the method, and the copy in TCRdb shows in-frame clones only, minus some. The sample contains about 140,000 clones, over 80% of which appear only once.

This sequence joins TRBV6-6 and TRBJ2-1; 13 nucleotides agree with TRBD2. Sequencing used PBMCs. The receptor was derived from a female donor in good health and CMV-seronegative. CDR3 DNA sequence: TGTGCCAGCAGACTCACTAGCGGGAGGGCCCAAGAGCAGTTCTTC. This translates into CASRLTSGRAQEQFF.